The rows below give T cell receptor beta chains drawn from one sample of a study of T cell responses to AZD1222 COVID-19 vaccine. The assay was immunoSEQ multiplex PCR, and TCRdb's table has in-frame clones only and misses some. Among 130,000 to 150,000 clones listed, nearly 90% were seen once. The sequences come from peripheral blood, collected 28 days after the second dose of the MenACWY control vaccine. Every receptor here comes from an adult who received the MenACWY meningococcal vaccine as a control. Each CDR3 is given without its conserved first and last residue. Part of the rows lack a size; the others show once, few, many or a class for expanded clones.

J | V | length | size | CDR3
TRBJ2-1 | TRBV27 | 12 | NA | ASSSRRSYNEQF
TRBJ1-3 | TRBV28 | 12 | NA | ASSSRQGLNTIY
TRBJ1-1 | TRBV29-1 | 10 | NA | SVADRGTEAF
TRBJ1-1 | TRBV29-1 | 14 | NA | SVNRGTGLMNTEAF
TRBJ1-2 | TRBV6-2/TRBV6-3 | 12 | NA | ASSTQGSIYGYT
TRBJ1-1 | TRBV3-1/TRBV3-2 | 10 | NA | ASSQAGSEAF
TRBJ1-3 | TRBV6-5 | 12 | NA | ASSYGTGANTIY
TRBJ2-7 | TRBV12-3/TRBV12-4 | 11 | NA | ASRLAGTYEQY
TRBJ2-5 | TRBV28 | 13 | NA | ASSLRGFYAETQY
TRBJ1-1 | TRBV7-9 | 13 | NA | ASSADRSRNTEAF
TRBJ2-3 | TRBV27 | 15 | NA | ASSLTGPTRDTDTQY
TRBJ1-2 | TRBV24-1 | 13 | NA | ATSDSTGTGDGYT
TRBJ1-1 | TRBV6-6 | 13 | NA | ASSYPLDRRTEAF
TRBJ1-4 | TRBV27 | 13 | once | ASSLLRPRGEKLF
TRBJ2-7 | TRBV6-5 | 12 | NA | ASSRKPQGYEQY
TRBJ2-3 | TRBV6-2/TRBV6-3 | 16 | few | ASSYGGLAGGPEDTQY
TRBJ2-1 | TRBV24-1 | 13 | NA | ATSATGTGVHEQF
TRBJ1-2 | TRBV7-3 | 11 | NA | ASSLGPGSGYT
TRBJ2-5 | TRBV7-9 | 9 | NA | ASSLSETQY
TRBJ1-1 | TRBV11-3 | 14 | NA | ASSRMGEARRTEAF
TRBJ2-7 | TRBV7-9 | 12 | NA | ASSPGSVPYEQY
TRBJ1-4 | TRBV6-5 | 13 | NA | ASRGQGSTNEKLF
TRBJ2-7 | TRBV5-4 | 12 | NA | ASSRDRGSYEQY
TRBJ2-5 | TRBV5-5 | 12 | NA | ASSKGTARETQY
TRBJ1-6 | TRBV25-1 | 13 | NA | ASSAATGGRSPLH
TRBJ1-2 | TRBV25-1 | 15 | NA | ASSASGRGNANYGYT
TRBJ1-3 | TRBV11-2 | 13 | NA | ASSLVIGRGNTIY
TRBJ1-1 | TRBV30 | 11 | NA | AWSWTDNTEAF
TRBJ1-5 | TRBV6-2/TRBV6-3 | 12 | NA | ASSTGGGNQPQH
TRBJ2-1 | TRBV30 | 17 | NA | AWTGLSIKRISSYNEQF
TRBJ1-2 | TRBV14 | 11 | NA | ASSPGWAWGYT
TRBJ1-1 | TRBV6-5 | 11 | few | ASSQGRLLDAF
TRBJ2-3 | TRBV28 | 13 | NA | ASSLSALGTDTQY
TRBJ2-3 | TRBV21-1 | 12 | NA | ARRGVEGTDTQY
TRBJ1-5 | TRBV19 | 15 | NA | ASRPLGLLGGNQPQH
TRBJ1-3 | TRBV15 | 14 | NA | ATSRGQASSGNTIY
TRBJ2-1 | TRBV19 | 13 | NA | ASSIPGRSYNEQF